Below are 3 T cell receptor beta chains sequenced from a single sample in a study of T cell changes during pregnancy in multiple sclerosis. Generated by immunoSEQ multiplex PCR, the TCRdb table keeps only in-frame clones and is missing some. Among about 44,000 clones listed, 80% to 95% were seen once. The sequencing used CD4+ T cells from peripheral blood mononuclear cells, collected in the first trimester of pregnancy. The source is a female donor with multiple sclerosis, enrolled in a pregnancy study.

CDR3 in DNA: TGTGCCACCAGCAGAGAACCCCTGGGACTAGCGGGAGAGACCCAGTACTTC. Protein: CATSREPLGLAGETQYF. This chain connects TRBV15 to TRBJ2-5; 12 bases are shared with TRBD2. Looked up from germline, CDR1 is LNHNV and CDR2 is YYDKDF (reference sequence). The CDR3 is 17 residues long. J gave up 4 bases and V 0 bases, and 6 bases lay outside the gene matches.

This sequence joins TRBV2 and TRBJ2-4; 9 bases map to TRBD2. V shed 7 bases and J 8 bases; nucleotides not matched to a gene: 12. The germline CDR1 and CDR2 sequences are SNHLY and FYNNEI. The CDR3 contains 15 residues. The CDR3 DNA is TGTGCCAGCAATCTGGCGGGAGGGCCGGGAGACATTCAGTACTTC. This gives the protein CASNLAGGPGDIQYF.

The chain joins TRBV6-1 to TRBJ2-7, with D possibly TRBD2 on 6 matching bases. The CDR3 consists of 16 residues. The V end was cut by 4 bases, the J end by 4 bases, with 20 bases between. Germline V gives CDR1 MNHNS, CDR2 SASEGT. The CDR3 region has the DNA TGTGCCAGCAGTGCTACTAGCACCCTCGGGCTATACGAGCAGTACTTC. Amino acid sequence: CASSATSTLGLYEQYF.